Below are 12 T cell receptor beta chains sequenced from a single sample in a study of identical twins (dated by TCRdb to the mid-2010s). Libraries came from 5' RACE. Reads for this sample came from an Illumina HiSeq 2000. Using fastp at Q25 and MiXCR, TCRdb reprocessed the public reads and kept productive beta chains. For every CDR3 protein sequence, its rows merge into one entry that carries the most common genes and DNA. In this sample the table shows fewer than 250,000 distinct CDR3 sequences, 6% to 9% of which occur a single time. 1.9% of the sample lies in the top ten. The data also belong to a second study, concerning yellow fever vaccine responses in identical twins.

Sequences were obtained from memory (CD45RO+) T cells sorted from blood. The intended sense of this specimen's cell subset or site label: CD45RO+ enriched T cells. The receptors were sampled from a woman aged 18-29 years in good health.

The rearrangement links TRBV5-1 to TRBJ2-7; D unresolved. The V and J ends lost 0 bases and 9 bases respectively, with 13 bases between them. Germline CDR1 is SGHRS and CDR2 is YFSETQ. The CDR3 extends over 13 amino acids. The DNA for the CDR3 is TGCGCCAGCAGCTTGGATGGGGTCCCCCCGCAGTACTTC. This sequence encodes CASSLDGVPPQYF.

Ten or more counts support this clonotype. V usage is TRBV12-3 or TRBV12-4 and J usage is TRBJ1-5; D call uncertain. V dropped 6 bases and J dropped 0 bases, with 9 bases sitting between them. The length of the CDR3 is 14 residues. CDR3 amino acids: CASSRINSNQPQHF. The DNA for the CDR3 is TGTGCCAGCAGCCGAATCAATAGCAATCAGCCCCAGCATTTT.

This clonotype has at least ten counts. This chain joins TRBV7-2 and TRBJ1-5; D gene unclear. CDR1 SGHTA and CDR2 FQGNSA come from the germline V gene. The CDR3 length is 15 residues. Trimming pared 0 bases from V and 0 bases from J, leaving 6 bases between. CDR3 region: CASSLAGYSNQPQHF. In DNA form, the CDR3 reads TGTGCCAGCAGCTTAGCGGGCTATAGCAATCAGCCCCAGCATTTT.

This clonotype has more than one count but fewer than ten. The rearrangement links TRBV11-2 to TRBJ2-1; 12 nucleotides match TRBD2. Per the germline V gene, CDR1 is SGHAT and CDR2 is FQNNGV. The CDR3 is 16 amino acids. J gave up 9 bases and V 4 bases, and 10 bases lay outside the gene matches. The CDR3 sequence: CASSSVASGGAGEQFF. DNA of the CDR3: TGTGCCAGCAGCTCCGTGGCTAGCGGGGGGGCCGGTGAGCAGTTCTTC.

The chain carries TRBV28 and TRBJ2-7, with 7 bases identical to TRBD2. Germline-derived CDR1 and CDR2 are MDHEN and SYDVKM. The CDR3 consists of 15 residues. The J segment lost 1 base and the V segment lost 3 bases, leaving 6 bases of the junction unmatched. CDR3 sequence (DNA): TGTGCCAGCAGTTTTACTAGCGCTGGGTCCTACGAGCAGTACTTC. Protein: CASSFTSAGSYEQYF.

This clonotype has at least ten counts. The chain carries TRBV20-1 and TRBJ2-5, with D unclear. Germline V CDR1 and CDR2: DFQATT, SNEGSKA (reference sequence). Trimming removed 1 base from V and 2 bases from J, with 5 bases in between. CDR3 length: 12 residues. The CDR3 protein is CSARGWQETQYF. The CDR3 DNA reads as TGCAGTGCTAGAGGGTGGCAAGAGACCCAGTACTTC.

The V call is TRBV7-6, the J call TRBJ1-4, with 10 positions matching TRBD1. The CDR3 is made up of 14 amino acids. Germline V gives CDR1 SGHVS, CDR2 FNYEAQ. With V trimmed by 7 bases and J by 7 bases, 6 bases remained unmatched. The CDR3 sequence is CASTKGQGSEKLFF. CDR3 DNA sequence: TGTGCCAGCACCAAGGGACAGGGGAGTGAAAAACTGTTTTTT.

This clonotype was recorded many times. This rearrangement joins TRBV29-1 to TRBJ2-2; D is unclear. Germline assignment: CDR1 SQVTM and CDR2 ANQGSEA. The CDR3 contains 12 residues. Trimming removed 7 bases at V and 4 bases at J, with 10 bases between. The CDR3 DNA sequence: TGCAGCGGATACTCGGGCACCGGGGAGCTGTTTTTT. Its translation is CSGYSGTGELFF.

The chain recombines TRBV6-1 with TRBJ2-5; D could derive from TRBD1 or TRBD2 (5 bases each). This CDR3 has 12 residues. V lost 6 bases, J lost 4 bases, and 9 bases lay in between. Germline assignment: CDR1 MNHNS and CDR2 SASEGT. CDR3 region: CASSPGTETQYF. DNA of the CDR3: TGTGCCAGCAGCCCCGGGACAGAGACCCAGTACTTC.

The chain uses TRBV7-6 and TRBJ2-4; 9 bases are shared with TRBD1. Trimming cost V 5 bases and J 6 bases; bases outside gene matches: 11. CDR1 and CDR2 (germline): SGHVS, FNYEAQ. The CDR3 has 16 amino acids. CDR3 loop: CASSRLVPGQGNIQYF. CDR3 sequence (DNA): TGTGCCAGCAGCCGATTGGTCCCGGGACAGGGAAACATTCAGTACTTC.

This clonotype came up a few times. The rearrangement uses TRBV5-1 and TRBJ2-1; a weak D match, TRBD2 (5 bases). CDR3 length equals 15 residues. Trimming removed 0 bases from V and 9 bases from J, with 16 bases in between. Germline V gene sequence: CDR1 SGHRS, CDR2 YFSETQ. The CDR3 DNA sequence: TGCGCCAGCAGCTTGGTGGCTAGCCCCTTCGGTGAGCAGTTCTTC. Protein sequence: CASSLVASPFGEQFF.

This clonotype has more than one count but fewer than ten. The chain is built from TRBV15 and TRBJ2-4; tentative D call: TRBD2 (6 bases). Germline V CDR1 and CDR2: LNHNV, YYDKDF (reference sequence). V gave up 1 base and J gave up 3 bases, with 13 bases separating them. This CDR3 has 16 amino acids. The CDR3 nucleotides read TGTGCCACCAGCAGAGGGCCTAGCGAAGGCAAAAACATTCAGTACTTC. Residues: CATSRGPSEGKNIQYF.